The 22 T cell receptor beta chains reported below all come from one sample, sequenced in a study of blood T cell repertoires in COVID-19 (TCRdb year 2020). Libraries came from the immunoSEQ multiplex PCR assay. TCRdb provides this immuneACCESS table in a form limited to in-frame rearrangements. Some clones are lacking; in checked studies, under half of them reflect an unresolved V gene, and why the rest are absent is not known. The sample table records about 200,000 clones; roughly 91% of these occur just once. About 6.3% of the sample is held by the ten biggest clonotypes. The specimen sequenced was peripheral blood. Receptors were obtained from a man aged 40-49 years with active or convalescent COVID-19.

The chain has TRBV2 and TRBJ1-5; no definite D call. Trimming removed 4 bases from V and 5 bases from J, with 9 bases in between. The CDR3 sequence is 13 residues long. The germline CDR1 and CDR2 sequences are SNHLY and FYNNEI. The CDR3 DNA reads as TGTGCCAGCAGTGGGACGAGGGATCAGCCCCAGCATTTT. It codes for CASSGTRDQPQHF.

J is TRBJ1-6 and V is TRBV5-8, with no clear D. The CDR3 has 15 residues. Trimming cost V 4 bases and J 8 bases, with 16 bases left between them. Germline V gene sequence: CDR1 SGHTS, CDR2 YDEGEE. The CDR3 here is CASSDRGKVYSPLHF. The CDR3 DNA follows: TGTGCCAGCAGCGACCGGGGAAAGGTCTATTCACCCCTCCACTTT.

CDR3 in DNA: TGTGCCAGTAGTAGAAGGGGACCGGGAGCGGGCACCGGGGAGCTGTTTTTT. Its translation: CASSRRGPGAGTGELFF. The V and J genes are TRBV19 and TRBJ2-2; possible D gene TRBD2, 6 bases. The germline V gene encodes CDR1 LNHDA and CDR2 SQIVND (reference sequence). There are 17 residues in the CDR3. V lost 4 bases, J lost 4 bases, and 19 bases lay in between.

The rearrangement uses TRBV3-1 (or the pseudogene TRBV3-2) and TRBJ1-3, with TRBD1 as a possible D gene (6 bases). CDR3 length equals 15 residues. Deletions cut 3 bases from V and 2 bases from J, with 11 bases between. Germline CDR1 reads LGHDT; CDR2 reads YNNKEL (reference sequence). CDR3 coding DNA: TGTGCCAGCAGCCATAGGGGGAACACTGGAAACACCATATATTTT. It codes for CASSHRGNTGNTIYF.

This clone has only one observation. This chain connects TRBV4-1 to TRBJ1-6, with D perhaps matching TRBD1 (6 bases). The CDR3 is 20 amino acids. The germline V gene encodes CDR1 MGHRA and CDR2 YSYEKL. V was cut by 0 bases and J by 0 bases, with 18 bases left in between. In DNA form, the CDR3 reads TGCGCCAGCAGCCAAGATATAGGGCCCAGGGGTAGCTCCTATAATTCACCCCTCCACTTT. Translating it yields CASSQDIGPRGSSYNSPLHF.

CDR3 in DNA: TGTGCCTGGAGTGTACGTAGCGGTTCCTACAATGAGCAGTTCTTC. Translation gives CAWSVRSGSYNEQFF. V usage is TRBV30 and J usage is TRBJ2-1; D might be TRBD2 (6 bases). Germline V CDR1 and CDR2: GTSNPN, SVGIG (reference sequence). This CDR3 region has 15 residues. Trimming stripped 0 bases from V and 1 base from J, with 10 bases between.

The rearrangement uses TRBV5-6 and TRBJ2-5; 7 bases match TRBD2. The length of the CDR3 is 17 residues. Losses at the gene ends were 1 base for V and 1 base for J; bases not matched to a gene: 10. Germline assignment: CDR1 SGHDT and CDR2 YYEEEE. The CDR3 coding sequence is TGTGCCAGCAGCTTGTTAGGGAAATGGGAGGGCCAAGAGACCCAGTACTTC. This translates into CASSLLGKWEGQETQYF.

V and J are TRBV19 and TRBJ1-5; 7 bases are a match to TRBD1. Losses at the gene ends were 2 bases for V and 6 bases for J; bases not matched to a gene: 13. The length of the CDR3 is 17 residues. Germline V lookup: CDR1 LNHDA, CDR2 SQIVND (reference sequence). CDR3 in DNA: TGTGCCAGTAGTATAAGCCGGGACCAGGGGGGCAGTCAGCCCCAGCATTTT. As protein: CASSISRDQGGSQPQHF.

This clone has just a few counts. The rearrangement links TRBV24-1 to TRBJ2-2; TRBD1 agrees at 8 bases. The CDR3 length is 16 residues. V was clipped by 4 bases and J by 1 base; unmatched bases: 4. CDR1 is KGHDR, CDR2 SFDVKD, per germline. The CDR3 bases are TGTGCCACCAGTGACTCCGGGACAGGGAACACCGGGGAGCTGTTTTTT. This encodes CATSDSGTGNTGELFF.

The rearrangement uses TRBV11-3 and TRBJ1-1, with 7 bases that match TRBD1. The CDR3 has 14 residues. The germline V gene has CDR1 SGHNT and CDR2 YENEEA. Germline trimming cut 6 bases from V and 1 base from J; bases unmatched to any gene: 5. CDR3: CASSPGQPNTEAFF. CDR3 DNA sequence: TGTGCCAGCAGTCCGGGACAGCCGAACACTGAAGCTTTCTTT. Drawing the rest from reference TRBV11-3 and TRBJ1-1, the complete variable domain is EAGVVQSPRYKIIEKKQPVAFWCNPISGHNTLYWYLQNLGQGPELLIRYENEEAVDDSQLPKDRFSAERLKGVDSTLKIQPAELGDSAVYLCASSPGQPNTEAFFGQGTRLTVV.

About this clone itself: The sample carries other DNA sequences with the same CDR3. J is TRBJ2-1 and V is TRBV19; weak D call: TRBD1 (5 bases). Looked up from germline, CDR1 is LNHDA and CDR2 is SQIVND (reference sequence). V shed 4 bases and J shed 0 bases, with 7 bases lying between them. The CDR3 has 14 residues. The CDR3 protein is CASSRQSSYNEQFF. The CDR3 DNA reads TGTGCCAGTAGTAGACAGAGCTCCTACAATGAGCAGTTCTTC.

The rearrangement links TRBV6-5 to TRBJ1-1; D is uncertain. The CDR3 is 13 residues long. Germline CDR1 reads MNHEY; CDR2 reads SVGAGI. Trimming removed 0 bases at V and 6 bases at J, with 8 bases between. CDR3 sequence: CASSYSRQAEAFF. The CDR3 coding sequence is TGTGCCAGCAGTTACTCCAGGCAAGCTGAAGCTTTCTTT.

V is TRBV12-3 or TRBV12-4 and J is TRBJ1-2, with TRBD1 identical over 10 bases. Trimming cost V 6 bases and J 6 bases; bases outside gene matches: 4. The CDR3 is 13 residues long. The DNA of the CDR3 is TGTGCCAGCAGCTACGGACAGGGGGATGGCTACACCTTC. Protein: CASSYGQGDGYTF.

This chain joins TRBV6-6 and TRBJ2-1; unclear D gene. Germline CDR1 MNHNY, CDR2 SVGAGI (reference sequence). The CDR3 loop spans 13 amino acids. V was shortened by 0 bases and J by 9 bases, with 9 bases between the two germline ends. The CDR3, as DNA: TGTGCCAGCAGTTACTCGACTCCCAGTGAGCAGTTCTTC. Translation gives CASSYSTPSEQFF.

The rearrangement uses TRBV19 and TRBJ1-5; 7 bases agree with TRBD1. After removal of 5 bases from V and 8 bases from J, the junction contained 3 bases not matched to a gene. CDR3 length equals 12 residues. Germline values: CDR1 LNHDA, CDR2 SQIVND (reference sequence). Here the CDR3 DNA reads TGTGCCAGTAGTCCGCAGGGGGAGCCCCAGCATTTT. Translation gives CASSPQGEPQHF.

This sequence joins TRBV11-2 and TRBJ1-1; 8 bases are a match to TRBD1. The CDR3 spans 13 residues. Losses at the gene ends were 5 bases for V and 11 bases for J; bases not matched to a gene: 10. Looked up from germline, CDR1 is SGHAT and CDR2 is FQNNGV. In DNA, the CDR3 is TGTGCCAGCAGCCCGGGACAGGAGATTCGGGCTTTCTTT. Translating it yields CASSPGQEIRAFF.

This chain connects TRBV6-5 to TRBJ2-2, with D possibly being TRBD2 (5 bases). V dropped 5 bases and J dropped 0 bases, with 7 bases sitting between them. This CDR3 spans 14 amino acids. Germline CDR1 is MNHEY and CDR2 is SVGAGI. The CDR3 region has the DNA TGTGCCAGCAGTCGGACTTCGAACACCGGGGAGCTGTTTTTT. Amino acid sequence: CASSRTSNTGELFF.

The CDR3 region is CASSQGNQPQHF. DNA of the CDR3: TGTGCCAGCAGCCAGGGTAATCAGCCCCAGCATTTT. The chain couples TRBV5-6 to TRBJ1-5, with D perhaps TRBD1 (5 bases). Germline CDR1 reads SGHDT; CDR2 reads YYEEEE. This CDR3 spans 12 amino acids. Trimming took off 4 bases at V and 4 bases at J, with 6 bases between the two ends.

The gene calls are TRBV21-1 and TRBJ1-1; the D call TRBD1 from the table was never checked on the DNA. TRBV21-1 is a documented pseudogene. This CDR3 has 11 amino acids. This CDR3 is CASSRQGKAFF. The CDR3 nucleotides read TGTGCCAGCAGCCGACAGGGAAAAGCTTTCTTT.

J is TRBJ2-3 and V is TRBV28, with 8 bases aligning to TRBD1. Germline-derived CDR1 and CDR2 are MDHEN and SYDVKM. V lost 7 bases to trimming and J lost 6 bases; unmatched junction nucleotides: 12. The CDR3 contains 15 residues. CDR3 amino acids: CASTELDRVPDTQYF. In DNA form, the CDR3 reads TGTGCCAGCACCGAATTGGACAGGGTCCCCGATACGCAGTATTTT.

This sequence joins TRBV14 and TRBJ1-1; 7 bases map to TRBD1. CDR1 and CDR2 (germline): SGHDN, FVKESK. This CDR3 spans 13 amino acids. V lost 9 bases to trimming and J lost 4 bases; unmatched junction nucleotides: 8. As DNA, the CDR3 is TGTGCCAGTAAACGACAGGGTACCACTGAAGCTTTCTTT. Protein: CASKRQGTTEAFF.

The chain has TRBV5-1 and TRBJ2-3, with D tentatively TRBD2 (7 bases). This CDR3 comprises 19 residues. Germline assignment: CDR1 SGHRS and CDR2 YFSETQ. V was pared by 0 bases and J by 4 bases, with 24 bases between. The CDR3 loop reads CASSLDPLGLGGGADTQYF. The CDR3 coding sequence is TGCGCCAGCAGCTTGGATCCCCTGGGGCTGGGCGGGGGCGCAGATACGCAGTATTTT.